Listed here are 15 T cell receptor beta chains from one sample, sequenced in a study of T cell clones after liver transplantation. Assay used: immunoSEQ multiplex PCR; TCRdb lists only in-frame clones, some missing. The data show under 20,000 clones, approximately 92% seen once. This specimen consisted of CD8+ T cells from blood, obtained almost 47 months after liver transplant. These receptors all come from a human patient who received a liver transplant. Certain T cells may be donor cells from the graft.

V usage is TRBV28 and J usage is TRBJ1-1, with a weak D call TRBD1 (5 bases). This CDR3 region has 11 residues. Trimming cost V 4 bases and J 7 bases, with 7 bases left between them. CDR1 MDHEN and CDR2 SYDVKM come from the germline V gene. DNA for the CDR3: TGTGCCAGCAGTTCAGGGTTTGAAGCTTTCTTT. Translating gives CASSSGFEAFF. Full variable domain (remainder filled in from reference TRBV28 and TRBJ1-1): DVKVTQSSRYLVKRTGEKVFLECVQDMDHENMFWYRQDPGLGLRLIYFSYDVKMKEKGDIPEGYSVSREKKERFSLILESASTNQTSMYLCASSSGFEAFFGQGTRLTVV.

V gene TRBV27 combines with J gene TRBJ2-7; unclear D gene. The CDR3 runs to 14 residues. The V end lost 2 bases, the J end lost 4 bases, and 12 bases lay between the germline ends. CDR1 MNHEY and CDR2 SMNVEV come from the germline V gene (reference sequence). The CDR3 nucleotides are TGTGCCAGCAGTTTAACTGGCAGCCTTTACGAGCAGTACTTC. The encoded protein is CASSLTGSLYEQYF.

The V and J genes are TRBV7-2 and TRBJ2-7; D gene ambiguous. The V gene lost 4 bases and the J gene lost 1 base, with 17 bases spanning the gap. CDR1 SGHTA and CDR2 FQGNSA come from the germline V gene. The CDR3 is 16 residues long. The CDR3 sequence is CASSSWAVTNSYEQYF. The CDR3, as DNA: TGTGCCAGCAGCTCCTGGGCGGTGACAAATTCCTACGAGCAGTACTTC.

In this sample, this clone turned up a few times. This sequence joins TRBV15 and TRBJ2-1, with 11 bases aligning to TRBD2. Germline V lookup: CDR1 LNHNV, CDR2 YYDKDF (reference sequence). With 5 bases clipped from V and 7 bases from J, the junction kept 7 bases outside the gene matches. The CDR3 sequence is 15 residues long. The CDR3 sequence: CATSPLAGDYNEQFF. DNA of the CDR3: TGTGCCACCAGCCCACTAGCGGGAGATTATAATGAGCAGTTCTTC.

V is TRBV30 and J is TRBJ2-7; 10 nucleotides line up with TRBD1. V gave up 3 bases and J gave up 5 bases; unmatched junction bases: 10. The CDR3 totals 15 residues. Germline CDR1 and CDR2: GTSNPN and SVGIG (reference sequence). CDR3 in DNA: TGTGCCTGGAGGGGGACAGGGGTAGGTAGCCACGAGCAGTACTTC. Translated, it gives CAWRGTGVGSHEQYF.

This chain links TRBV4-3 with TRBJ2-7; 14 bases are shared with TRBD2. V was clipped by 4 bases and J by 4 bases; unmatched bases: 12. CDR1 and CDR2 from the germline V gene are LGHNA and YSLEER. This CDR3 contains 18 residues. The CDR3 is CASSLGTSGSLLKYEQYF. The CDR3 DNA reads as TGCGCCAGCAGCCTAGGGACTAGCGGGAGCCTCCTTAAATACGAGCAGTACTTC.

This chain joins TRBV7-9 and TRBJ2-5; possibly TRBD1 for D (6 bases). Looked up from germline, CDR1 is SEHNR and CDR2 is FQNEAQ (reference sequence). This CDR3 contains 15 residues. V shed 4 bases and J shed 2 bases, with 14 bases lying between them. As DNA, the CDR3 is TGTGCCAGCAGCTCCCCAGACAGGTTGCAAGAGACCCAGTACTTC. The encoded protein is CASSSPDRLQETQYF.

V usage is TRBV4-1 and J usage is TRBJ1-3, with unresolved D. Deletions cut 1 base from V and 4 bases from J, with 14 bases between. The length of the CDR3 is 16 residues. The germline CDR1 and CDR2 sequences are MGHRA and YSYEKL. DNA of the CDR3: TGCGCCAGCAGCCAAGTCTATGGCAACAACGGAAACACCATATATTTT. Its translation is CASSQVYGNNGNTIYF.

The chain couples TRBV27 to TRBJ2-1, with D uncertain. CDR1 and CDR2 (germline): MNHEY, SMNVEV (reference sequence). Trimming removed 2 bases from V and 10 bases from J, with 12 bases in between. CDR3 length equals 13 residues. CDR3 loop: CASSLLTGGEQFF. CDR3 DNA sequence: TGTGCCAGCAGTTTACTCACCGGCGGAGAGCAGTTCTTC.

This chain connects TRBV4-1 to TRBJ2-1; 10 bases match TRBD2. The CDR3 runs to 16 residues. Per germline, CDR1 MGHRA and CDR2 YSYEKL. With V trimmed by 5 bases and J by 4 bases, 8 bases remained unmatched. CDR3 DNA sequence: TGCGCCAGCAGCTACTCCGGGACTAGCGCATACAATGAGCAGTTCTTC. Amino acid sequence: CASSYSGTSAYNEQFF.

There are a few counts of this clone. The V call is TRBV2, the J call TRBJ2-7; no reliable D call. V lost 6 bases and J lost 5, with 8 bases in between. The CDR3 spans 11 residues. Looked up from germline, CDR1 is SNHLY and CDR2 is FYNNEI. The CDR3 is CASRGKNEQYF. Here the CDR3 DNA reads TGTGCCAGCAGGGGAAAGAACGAGCAGTACTTC.

Remarks on this clone: Other DNA sequences of this sample code for an identical CDR3. V and J are TRBV27 and TRBJ2-1, with D perhaps matching TRBD2 (7 bases). Trimming cost V 8 bases and J 1 base, with 9 bases left between them. The germline gives CDR1 MNHEY, CDR2 SMNVEV (reference sequence). The CDR3 is made up of 13 amino acids. CDR3 amino acids: CASGRGSYNEQFF. DNA for the CDR3: TGTGCCAGCGGGAGGGGGTCCTACAATGAGCAGTTCTTC.

The chain has TRBV28 and TRBJ2-7, with 9 positions matching TRBD2. The CDR3 sequence is 17 residues long. Germline V CDR1 and CDR2: MDHEN, SYDVKM. V gave up 4 bases and J gave up 1 base; unmatched junction bases: 11. CDR3 residues: CASSSAPRAGGSYEQYF. The DNA for the CDR3 is TGTGCCAGCAGTTCCGCCCCCCGAGCGGGAGGTTCCTACGAGCAGTACTTC.

V gene TRBV4-3 combines with J gene TRBJ2-4, with D possibly TRBD1 on 6 matching bases. The V gene's germline CDR1 is LGHNA and CDR2 YSLEER. The CDR3 has 14 amino acids. Deletions cut 3 bases from V and 9 bases from J, with 15 bases between. CDR3 loop: CASSHTGSGGIQYF. CDR3 in DNA: TGCGCCAGCAGCCACACAGGGAGTGGTGGCATTCAGTACTTC.

In DNA form, the CDR3 reads TGTGCCAGCAGTTCCCCAGGGGGGGGAGGGAATGAGCAGTTCTTC. As protein: CASSSPGGGGNEQFF. This chain joins TRBV28 and TRBJ2-1; TRBD1 or TRBD2 may be the D gene (7 bases each). V lost 4 bases and J lost 7, with 17 bases in between. The CDR3 is made up of 15 amino acids. CDR1 and CDR2 from the germline V gene are MDHEN and SYDVKM. Complete variable domain (other parts from reference TRBV28 and TRBJ2-1): DVKVTQSSRYLVKRTGEKVFLECVQDMDHENMFWYRQDPGLGLRLIYFSYDVKMKEKGDIPEGYSVSREKKERFSLILESASTNQTSMYLCASSSPGGGGNEQFFGPGTRLTVL.